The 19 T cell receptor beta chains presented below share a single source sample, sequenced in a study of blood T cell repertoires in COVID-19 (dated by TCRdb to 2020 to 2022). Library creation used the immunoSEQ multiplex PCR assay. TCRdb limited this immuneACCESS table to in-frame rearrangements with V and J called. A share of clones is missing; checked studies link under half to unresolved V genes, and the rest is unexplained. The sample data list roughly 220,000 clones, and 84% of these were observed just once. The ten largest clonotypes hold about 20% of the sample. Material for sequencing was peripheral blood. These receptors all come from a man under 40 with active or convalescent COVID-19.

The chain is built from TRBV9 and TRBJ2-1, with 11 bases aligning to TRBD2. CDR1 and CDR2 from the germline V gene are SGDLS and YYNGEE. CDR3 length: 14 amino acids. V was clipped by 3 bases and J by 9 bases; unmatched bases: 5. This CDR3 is CASSGLAGGAEQFF. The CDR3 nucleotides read TGTGCCAGCAGCGGCCTAGCGGGAGGCGCTGAGCAGTTCTTC.

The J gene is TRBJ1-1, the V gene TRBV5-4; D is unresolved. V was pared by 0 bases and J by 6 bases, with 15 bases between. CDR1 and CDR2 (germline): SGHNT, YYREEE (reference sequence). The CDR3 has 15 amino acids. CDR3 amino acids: CASSLATGVGAEAFF. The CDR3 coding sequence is TGTGCCAGCAGCTTGGCCACCGGGGTTGGAGCTGAAGCTTTCTTT.

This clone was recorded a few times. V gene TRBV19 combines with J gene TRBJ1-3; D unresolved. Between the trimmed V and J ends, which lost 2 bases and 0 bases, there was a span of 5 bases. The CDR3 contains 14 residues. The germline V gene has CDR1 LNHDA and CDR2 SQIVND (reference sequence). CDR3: CASSITYSGNTIYF. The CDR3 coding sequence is TGTGCCAGTAGTATAACATACTCTGGAAACACCATATATTTT.

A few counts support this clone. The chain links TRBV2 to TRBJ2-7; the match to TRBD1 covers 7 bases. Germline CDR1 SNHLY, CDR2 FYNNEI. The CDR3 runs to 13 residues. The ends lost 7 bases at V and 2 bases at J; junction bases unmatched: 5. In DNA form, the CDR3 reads TGTGCCAGCAACCGACAGGGCCCCTACGAGCAGTACTTC. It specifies CASNRQGPYEQYF.

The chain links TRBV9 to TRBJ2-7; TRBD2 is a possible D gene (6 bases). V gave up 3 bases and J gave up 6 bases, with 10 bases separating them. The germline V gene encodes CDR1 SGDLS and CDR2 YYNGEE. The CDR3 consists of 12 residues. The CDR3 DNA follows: TGTGCCAGCAGCGGGAGGGAACTCGAGCAGTACTTC. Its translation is CASSGRELEQYF.

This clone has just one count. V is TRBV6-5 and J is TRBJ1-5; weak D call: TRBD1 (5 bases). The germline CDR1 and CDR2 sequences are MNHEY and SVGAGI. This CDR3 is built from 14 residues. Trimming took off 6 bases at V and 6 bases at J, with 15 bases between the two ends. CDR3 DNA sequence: TGTGCCAGCAGAGGAGGGGTATCGTCTCAGCCCCAGCATTTT. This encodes CASRGGVSSQPQHF.

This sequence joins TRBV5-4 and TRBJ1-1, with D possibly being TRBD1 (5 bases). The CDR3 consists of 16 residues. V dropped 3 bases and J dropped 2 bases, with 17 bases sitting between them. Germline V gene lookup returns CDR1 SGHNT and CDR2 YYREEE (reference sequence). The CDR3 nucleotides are TGTGCCAGCAGCTCCGGCGCAGGGTCTATTAACACTGAAGCTTTCTTT. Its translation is CASSSGAGSINTEAFF.

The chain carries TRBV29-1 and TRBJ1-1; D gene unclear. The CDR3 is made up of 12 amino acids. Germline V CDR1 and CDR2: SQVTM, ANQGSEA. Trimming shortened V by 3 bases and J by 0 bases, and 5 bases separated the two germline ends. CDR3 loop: CSVDRMNTEAFF. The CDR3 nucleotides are TGCAGCGTTGACAGGATGAACACTGAAGCTTTCTTT.

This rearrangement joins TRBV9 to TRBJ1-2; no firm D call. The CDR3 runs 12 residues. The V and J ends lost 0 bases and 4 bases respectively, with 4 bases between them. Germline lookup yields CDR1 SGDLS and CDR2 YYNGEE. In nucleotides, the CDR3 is TGTGCCAGCAGCGTAGCGGGCTATGGCTACACCTTC. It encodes CASSVAGYGYTF. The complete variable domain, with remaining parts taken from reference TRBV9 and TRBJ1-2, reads DSGVTQTPKHLITATGQRVTLRCSPRSGDLSVYWYQQSLDQGLQFLIQYYNGEERAKGNILERFSAQQFPDLHSELNLSSLELGDSALYFCASSVAGYGYTFGSGTRLTVV.

The CDR3 sequence: CASSLGTGGEKLFF. CDR3 nucleotide sequence: TGTGCCAGCAGCCTCGGGACAGGGGGTGAAAAACTGTTTTTT. V is TRBV3-1 (or the pseudogene TRBV3-2) and J is TRBJ1-4, with 11 bases identical to TRBD1. The ends lost 4 bases at V and 7 bases at J; junction bases unmatched: 2. The CDR3 runs to 14 residues. Germline CDR1 LGHDT, CDR2 YNNKEL (reference sequence).

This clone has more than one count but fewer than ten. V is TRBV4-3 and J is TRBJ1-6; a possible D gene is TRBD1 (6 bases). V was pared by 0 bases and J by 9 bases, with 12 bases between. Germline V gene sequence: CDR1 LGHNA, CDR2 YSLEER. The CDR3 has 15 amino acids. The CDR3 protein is CASSQDRQGISPLHF. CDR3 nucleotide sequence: TGCGCCAGCAGCCAAGATCGGCAGGGGATTTCACCCCTCCACTTT.

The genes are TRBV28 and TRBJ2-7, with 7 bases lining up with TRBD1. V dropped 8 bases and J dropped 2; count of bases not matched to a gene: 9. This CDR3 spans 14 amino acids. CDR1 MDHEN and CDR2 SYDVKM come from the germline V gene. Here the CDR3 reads CASYTGTAPYEQYF. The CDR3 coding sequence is TGTGCCAGCTACACCGGGACAGCCCCCTACGAGCAGTACTTC.

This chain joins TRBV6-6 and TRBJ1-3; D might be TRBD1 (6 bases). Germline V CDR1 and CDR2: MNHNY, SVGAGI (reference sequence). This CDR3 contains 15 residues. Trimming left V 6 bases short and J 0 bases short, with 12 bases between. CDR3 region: CASSPRGGSGNTIYF. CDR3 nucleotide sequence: TGTGCCAGCAGCCCCCGAGGGGGCTCTGGAAACACCATATATTTT.

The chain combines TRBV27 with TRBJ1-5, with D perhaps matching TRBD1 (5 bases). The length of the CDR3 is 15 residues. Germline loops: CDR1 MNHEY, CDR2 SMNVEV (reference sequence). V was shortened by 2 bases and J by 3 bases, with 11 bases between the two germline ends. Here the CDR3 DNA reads TGTGCCAGCAGTTTAATTGGGGACTTCAATCAGCCCCAGCATTTT. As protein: CASSLIGDFNQPQHF.

The DNA for the CDR3 is TGTGCCAGCAGTTATGATGCGGCGGGAGAAACCCTACAAGAGACCCAGTACTTC. Its protein is CASSYDAAGETLQETQYF. The rearrangement links TRBV6-2 or TRBV6-3 to TRBJ2-5, with 7 bases lining up with TRBD2. The CDR3 is 18 residues long. Germline CDR1 is MNHEY and CDR2 is SVGEGT. Trimming cost V 3 bases and J 2 bases; bases outside gene matches: 15.

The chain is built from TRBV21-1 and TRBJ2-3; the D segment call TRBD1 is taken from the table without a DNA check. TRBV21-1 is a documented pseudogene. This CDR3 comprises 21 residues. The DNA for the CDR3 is TGTGCCAGCAGCACATGGGACAGCATTTTTCCTTCCCCCGATAACACAGATACGCAGTATTTT. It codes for CASSTWDSIFPSPDNTDTQYF.

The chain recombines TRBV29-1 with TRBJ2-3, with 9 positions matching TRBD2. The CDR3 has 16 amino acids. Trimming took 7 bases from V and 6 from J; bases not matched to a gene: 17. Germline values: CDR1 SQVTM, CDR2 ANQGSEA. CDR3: CSASEPTSGTRDTQYF. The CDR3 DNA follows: TGCAGCGCTAGCGAGCCGACTAGCGGAACCCGGGATACGCAGTATTTT.

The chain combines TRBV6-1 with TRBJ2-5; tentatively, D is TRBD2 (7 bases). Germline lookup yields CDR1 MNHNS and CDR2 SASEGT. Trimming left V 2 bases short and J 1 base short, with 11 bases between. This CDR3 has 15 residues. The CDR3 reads CASSELGGGQETQYF. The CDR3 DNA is TGTGCCAGCAGTGAATTAGGGGGGGGCCAAGAGACCCAGTACTTC.

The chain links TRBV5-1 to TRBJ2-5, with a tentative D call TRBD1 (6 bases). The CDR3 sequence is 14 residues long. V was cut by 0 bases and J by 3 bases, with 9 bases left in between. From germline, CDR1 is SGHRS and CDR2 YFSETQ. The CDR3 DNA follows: TGCGCCAGCAGCTTGGCCCCAGGGGAAGAGACCCAGTACTTC. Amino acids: CASSLAPGEETQYF. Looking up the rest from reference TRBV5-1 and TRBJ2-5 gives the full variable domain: KAGVTQTPRYLIKTRGQQVTLSCSPISGHRSVSWYQQTPGQGLQFLFEYFSETQRNKGNFPGRFSGRQFSNSRSEMNVSTLELGDSALYLCASSLAPGEETQYFGPGTRLLVL.